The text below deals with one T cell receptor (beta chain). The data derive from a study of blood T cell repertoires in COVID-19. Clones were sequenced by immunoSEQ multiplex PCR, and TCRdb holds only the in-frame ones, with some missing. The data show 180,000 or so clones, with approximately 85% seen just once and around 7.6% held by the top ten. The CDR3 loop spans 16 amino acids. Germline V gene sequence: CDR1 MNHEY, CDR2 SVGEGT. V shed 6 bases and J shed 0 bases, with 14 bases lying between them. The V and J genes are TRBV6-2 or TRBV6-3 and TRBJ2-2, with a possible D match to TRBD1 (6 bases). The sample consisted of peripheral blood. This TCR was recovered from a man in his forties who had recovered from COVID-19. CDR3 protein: CASSPDSFANTGELFF. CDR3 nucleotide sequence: TGTGCCAGCAGCCCGGACAGCTTCGCGAACACCGGGGAGCTGTTTTTT.